A single sample gave rise to the 31 T cell receptor beta chains below, sequenced in a study of graft-versus-host responses after intestinal transplantation. Sequencing was performed with immunoSEQ multiplex PCR; in TCRdb, only in-frame clones are kept and a portion is missing. This sample carries about 9,700 clones, over 30% of them seen once, and the ten largest clones take less than 15%. Plates contained approximately 200,000 CFSE-labeled responder cells and approximately 200,000 irradiated, violet-dye-labeled stimulator cells. This specimen consisted of alloreactive CD8+ T cells from a mixed lymphocyte reaction culture, obtained before intestinal transplant. The subset is: CFSE-low proliferating T cells sorted from approximately 6-day pre-transplant mixed lymphocyte reaction (GvH or HvG direction). The receptors here all came from a human patient who received an intestinal transplant.

This clone rates as medium-sized. V is TRBV6-5 and J is TRBJ2-7, with D tentatively TRBD2 (5 bases). V lost 0 bases, J lost 3 bases, and 15 bases lay in between. This CDR3 has 16 residues. Germline CDR1 MNHEY, CDR2 SVGAGI. The CDR3 protein is CASSYSSGPRVYEQYF. The CDR3 nucleotides are TGTGCCAGCAGTTACTCATCCGGACCGAGGGTCTACGAGCAGTACTTC.

This clone came up once. The rearrangement links TRBV6-5 to TRBJ2-2, with D unresolved. Trimming shortened V by 0 bases and J by 4 bases, and 6 bases separated the two germline ends. Germline assignment: CDR1 MNHEY and CDR2 SVGAGI. This CDR3 spans 14 amino acids. The CDR3 sequence: CASSYSAVTGELFF. The CDR3 nucleotides read TGTGCCAGCAGTTACTCCGCAGTCACCGGGGAGCTGTTTTTT.

By its share, this clone is medium-sized. The chain employs TRBV7-9 and TRBJ1-3; D is unresolved. Germline loops: CDR1 SEHNR, CDR2 FQNEAQ (reference sequence). The CDR3 runs 14 residues. Trimming stripped 5 bases from V and 4 bases from J, with 12 bases between. The CDR3 sequence is CASSEAGMGNTIYF. DNA of the CDR3: TGTGCCAGCAGCGAGGCCGGAATGGGAAACACCATATATTTT.

This clone is medium-sized. The chain joins TRBV6-4 to TRBJ1-1; 10 bases are shared with TRBD1. CDR1 is MRHNA and CDR2 is SNTAGT in the germline V gene. The CDR3 extends over 11 amino acids. V trimming: 7 bases; J trimming: 10 bases; junction bases outside the gene matches: 3. The CDR3 loop reads CASTRDRGAFF. For the CDR3, the DNA is TGTGCCAGCACTAGGGACAGGGGAGCTTTCTTT.

This clone was seen a few times. This rearrangement joins TRBV5-6 to TRBJ1-1; D is perhaps TRBD1 (5 bases). The CDR3 is 16 residues long. Deletions cut 1 base from V and 0 bases from J, with 13 bases between. Germline V gene data show CDR1 as SGHDT and CDR2 as YYEEEE. This CDR3 reads CASSLWGLRVNTEAFF. CDR3 sequence (DNA): TGTGCCAGCAGCTTGTGGGGCCTCCGGGTGAACACTGAAGCTTTCTTT.

The chain links TRBV5-1 to TRBJ1-1; 7 nucleotides line up with TRBD1. CDR3 length: 15 amino acids. Germline V CDR1 and CDR2: SGHRS, YFSETQ. After removal of 0 bases from V and 2 bases from J, the junction contained 4 bases not matched to a gene. CDR3 bases: TGCGCCAGCAGCTTGGTGGGGACAGATAACACTGAAGCTTTCTTT. This encodes CASSLVGTDNTEAFF.

This clone was observed a handful of times. This rearrangement joins TRBV4-2 to TRBJ2-3; TRBD2 agrees at 11 bases. V shed 1 base and J 1 base; nucleotides not matched to a gene: 1. Germline CDR1 LGHNA, CDR2 YNFKEQ. The CDR3 spans 16 residues. CDR3 residues: CASSQVTSGGTDTQYF. The DNA of the CDR3 is TGTGCCAGCAGCCAAGTGACTAGCGGGGGCACAGATACGCAGTATTTT.

This clone was counted only a few times. The J gene is TRBJ1-1, the V gene TRBV6-5; TRBD1 might be the D (6 bases). Trimming took off 2 bases at V and 4 bases at J, with 17 bases between the two ends. This CDR3 comprises 16 residues. Germline V gene sequence: CDR1 MNHEY, CDR2 SVGAGI. CDR3 protein: CASSYGPQGFVTEAFF. The CDR3 DNA reads as TGTGCCAGCAGTTACGGTCCTCAGGGGTTTGTCACTGAAGCTTTCTTT.

The chain carries TRBV13 and TRBJ1-1, with TRBD1 matching 8 bases. Germline assignment: CDR1 PRHDT and CDR2 FYEKMQ (reference sequence). There are 15 residues in the CDR3. Losses at the gene ends were 5 bases for V and 1 base for J; bases not matched to a gene: 6. CDR3 in DNA: TGTGCCAGCAGCGATACGGGACAGGCGAACACTGAAGCTTTCTTT. Translated, it gives CASSDTGQANTEAFF.

This clone came up a few times. V is TRBV27 and J is TRBJ2-2, with D possibly TRBD2 on 6 matching bases. The V gene's germline CDR1 is MNHEY and CDR2 SMNVEV (reference sequence). The CDR3 sequence is 14 residues long. Trimming stripped 2 bases from V and 7 bases from J, with 11 bases between. DNA for the CDR3: TGTGCCAGCAGTTTACTGGGAGGAGTCGGGGAGCTGTTTTTT. This translates into CASSLLGGVGELFF.

The table lists this clone with a few counts. The genes are TRBV7-9 and TRBJ2-1; the match to TRBD1 covers 8 bases. Looked up from germline, CDR1 is SEHNR and CDR2 is FQNEAQ (reference sequence). The length of the CDR3 is 16 residues. V lost 5 bases and J lost 0; bases outside the gene matches: 6. CDR3 coding DNA: TGTGCCAGCAGCCCTCCAGGGGGCGGCTCCTACAATGAGCAGTTCTTC. Translating gives CASSPPGGGSYNEQFF.

V is TRBV5-1 and J is TRBJ2-7; 9 bases are shared with TRBD1. This CDR3 is built from 14 residues. Trimming cost V 4 bases and J 5 bases; bases outside gene matches: 7. Germline CDR1 and CDR2: SGHRS and YFSETQ. The CDR3 DNA reads as TGCGCCAGCAGCCTTGGGACAGGGAGAAACGAGCAGTACTTC. Translated, it gives CASSLGTGRNEQYF.

This clone turned up a few times. The rearrangement joins TRBV7-6 to TRBJ2-3; TRBD1 agrees at 8 bases. With 3 bases clipped from V and 5 bases from J, the junction kept 7 bases outside the gene matches. This CDR3 region has 15 residues. Germline V gives CDR1 SGHVS, CDR2 FNYEAQ. The chain's CDR3 is CASSLLDRGGDTQYF. The CDR3, as DNA: TGTGCCAGCAGCTTGCTAGACAGGGGTGGAGATACGCAGTATTTT.

This clone was counted between two and nine times. The chain uses TRBV28 and TRBJ1-1, with TRBD1 identical over 7 bases. The CDR3 loop spans 15 amino acids. Germline V CDR1 and CDR2: MDHEN, SYDVKM. J was trimmed by 1 base and V by 2 bases; bases with no gene match: 4. This CDR3 is CASSLTRQGNTEAFF. CDR3 sequence (DNA): TGTGCCAGCAGTTTAACTAGACAGGGGAACACTGAAGCTTTCTTT.

The V and J genes are TRBV28 and TRBJ1-5; D unclear. Germline CDR1 reads MDHEN; CDR2 reads SYDVKM. Trimming cost V 3 bases and J 2 bases, with 11 bases left between them. The CDR3 extends over 15 amino acids. This chain's CDR3 is CASSLGLSGNQPQHF. In nucleotides, the CDR3 is TGTGCCAGCAGTTTGGGTCTAAGCGGCAATCAGCCCCAGCATTTT.

By its share, this clone is medium-sized. The genes are TRBV19 and TRBJ1-2; D is possibly TRBD1 (5 bases). This CDR3 has 16 residues. Deletions cut 5 bases from V and 0 bases from J, with 16 bases between. Germline CDR1 and CDR2: LNHDA and SQIVND (reference sequence). In DNA, the CDR3 is TGTGCCAGTAGTTGGGGACTCAAAACCCCTAACTATGGCTACACCTTC. The encoded protein is CASSWGLKTPNYGYTF.

This clone occurred a few times. This sequence joins TRBV28 and TRBJ2-7; the match to TRBD2 covers 13 bases. The germline gives CDR1 MDHEN, CDR2 SYDVKM. The CDR3 runs to 16 residues. Trimming removed 1 base from V and 1 base from J; junction bases left unmatched: 1. CDR3 sequence (DNA): TGTGCCAGCAGTTTATCGGGACTAGCGGGGTCCTACGAGCAGTACTTC. This codes for CASSLSGLAGSYEQYF.

The chain employs TRBV11-2 and TRBJ2-1; tentative D call: TRBD1 (6 bases). The CDR3 length is 14 residues. Germline CDR1 and CDR2: SGHAT and FQNNGV. Trimming took off 5 bases at V and 8 bases at J, with 16 bases between the two ends. This CDR3 reads CASSLTPGAHEQFF. CDR3 DNA: TGTGCCAGCAGCCTAACCCCAGGGGCGCATGAGCAGTTCTTC.

This clone occurred a few times. This rearrangement joins TRBV27 to TRBJ2-1, with 7 positions matching TRBD2. Looked up from germline, CDR1 is MNHEY and CDR2 is SMNVEV (reference sequence). The ends lost 2 bases at V and 3 bases at J; junction bases unmatched: 7. This CDR3 is 16 amino acids long. The CDR3, as DNA: TGTGCCAGCAGTTTAGCAGCGGGGCATCACTACAATGAGCAGTTCTTC. Translation gives CASSLAAGHHYNEQFF.

J is TRBJ2-1 and V is TRBV5-6; 13 nucleotides agree with TRBD2. CDR1 is SGHDT and CDR2 is YYEEEE in the germline V gene. This CDR3 is 15 amino acids long. V shed 3 bases and J 4 bases; nucleotides not matched to a gene: 1. The CDR3 nucleotides are TGTGCCAGCAGCTGGGGACTAGCGGGATACAATGAGCAGTTCTTC. Residues: CASSWGLAGYNEQFF.

This clone was seen more than once but under ten times. The chain employs TRBV5-1 and TRBJ2-1; 15 nucleotides agree with TRBD2. CDR1 is SGHRS and CDR2 is YFSETQ in the germline V gene. This CDR3 has 17 amino acids. The trim removed 1 base at V and 7 bases at J, leaving 6 bases unmatched. CDR3 bases: TGCGCCAGCAGCTTGAGGACTAGCGGGAGGGCATCAAATGAGCAGTTCTTC. It encodes CASSLRTSGRASNEQFF.

The genes are TRBV4-2 and TRBJ1-1, with D tentatively TRBD1 (5 bases). The CDR3 has 15 residues. V shed 0 bases and J shed 1 base, with 9 bases lying between them. The germline gives CDR1 LGHNA, CDR2 YNFKEQ. This CDR3 is CASSQEETANTEAFF. Here the CDR3 DNA reads TGTGCCAGCAGCCAAGAAGAGACAGCGAACACTGAAGCTTTCTTT.

V is TRBV6-1 and J is TRBJ1-3, with 11 bases matching TRBD1. Germline CDR1 is MNHNS and CDR2 is SASEGT. The J segment lost 3 bases and the V segment lost 3 bases, leaving 4 bases of the junction unmatched. This CDR3 comprises 16 residues. The DNA for the CDR3 is TGTGCCAGCAGTGATCTGGACAGGGGGCTTGGAAACACCATATATTTT. Translating it yields CASSDLDRGLGNTIYF.

The chain joins TRBV28 to TRBJ2-2; possible D gene TRBD1, 5 bases. Trimming cost V 4 bases and J 4 bases, with 19 bases left between them. The CDR3 covers 17 residues. Looked up from germline, CDR1 is MDHEN and CDR2 is SYDVKM. CDR3 residues: CASSCPPGQGSTGELFF. The CDR3 bases are TGTGCCAGCAGTTGTCCACCCGGGCAGGGTAGCACCGGGGAGCTGTTTTTT.

This clone was recorded only once. The chain recombines TRBV5-4 with TRBJ1-2, with 9 bases matching TRBD1. The CDR3 runs to 15 residues. With V trimmed by 0 bases and J by 2 bases, 2 bases remained unmatched. Germline CDR1 SGHNT, CDR2 YYREEE (reference sequence). The CDR3 here is CASSLGDRVNYGYTF. The CDR3 nucleotides are TGTGCCAGCAGCTTGGGGGACAGGGTAAACTATGGCTACACCTTC.

This clone was counted between two and nine times. The chain is built from TRBV4-1 and TRBJ2-7; TRBD2 matches 13 bases. There are 18 residues in the CDR3. In germline, CDR1 is MGHRA, CDR2 YSYEKL. V was pared by 1 base and J by 5 bases, with 11 bases of the junction left unmatched. CDR3 DNA: TGCGCCAGCAGCCAAGCACCCGTACTAGCGGGGGGGGACCACGAGCAGTACTTC. As protein: CASSQAPVLAGGDHEQYF.

This clone appeared a few times. The V call is TRBV5-6, the J call TRBJ2-7; the D gene is possibly TRBD1 (5 bases). CDR3 length: 13 amino acids. Trimming stripped 3 bases from V and 6 bases from J, with 13 bases between. Per germline, CDR1 SGHDT and CDR2 YYEEEE. In DNA, the CDR3 is TGTGCCAGCAGCTCAGGGATGTTAGGCGAGCAGTACTTC. Translation: CASSSGMLGEQYF.

V is TRBV5-1 and J is TRBJ2-2; no firm D call. Trimming removed 4 bases at V and 3 bases at J, with 10 bases between. The CDR3 length is 14 residues. CDR1 is SGHRS, CDR2 YFSETQ, per germline. CDR3 amino acids: CASSLIHYTGELFF. DNA of the CDR3: TGCGCCAGCAGCCTTATTCACTACACCGGGGAGCTGTTTTTT.

This clone occurred a few times. J is TRBJ1-1 and V is TRBV27; 9 bases map to TRBD1. Trimming cost V 4 bases and J 1 base; bases outside gene matches: 10. Germline assignment: CDR1 MNHEY and CDR2 SMNVEV (reference sequence). This CDR3 comprises 17 residues. The CDR3 here is CASSYIPDRGSNTEAFF. The CDR3, as DNA: TGTGCCAGCAGTTACATCCCGGACAGGGGATCGAACACTGAAGCTTTCTTT.

J is TRBJ1-2 and V is TRBV27; D not certain. Trimming shortened V by 2 bases and J by 4 bases, and 8 bases separated the two germline ends. This CDR3 comprises 13 residues. From germline, CDR1 is MNHEY and CDR2 SMNVEV (reference sequence). The CDR3 bases are TGTGCCAGCAGTTTAGGCGGCAGCTATGGCTACACCTTC. It codes for CASSLGGSYGYTF.

By share, this clone ranks as medium-sized. The chain carries TRBV7-8 and TRBJ2-7, with TRBD2 matching 14 bases. CDR3 length equals 16 residues. V lost 5 bases to trimming and J lost 0 bases; unmatched junction nucleotides: 3. Germline CDR1 is SGHVS and CDR2 is FQNEAQ. The chain's CDR3 is CASSGGTSGGSYEQYF. DNA of the CDR3: TGTGCCAGCAGCGGAGGGACTAGCGGGGGCTCCTACGAGCAGTACTTC.